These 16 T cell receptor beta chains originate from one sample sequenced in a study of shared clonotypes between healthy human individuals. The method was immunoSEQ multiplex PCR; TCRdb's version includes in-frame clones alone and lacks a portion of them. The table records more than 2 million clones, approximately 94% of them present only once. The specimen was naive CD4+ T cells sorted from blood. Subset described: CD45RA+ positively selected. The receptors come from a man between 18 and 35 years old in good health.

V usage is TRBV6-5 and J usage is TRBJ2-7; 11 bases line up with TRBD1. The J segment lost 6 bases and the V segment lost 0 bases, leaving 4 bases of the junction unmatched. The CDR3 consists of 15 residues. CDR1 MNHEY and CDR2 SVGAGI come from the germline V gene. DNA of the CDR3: TGTGCCAGCAGTTACTCCTGGACAGGGGGCAGCGAGCAGTACTTC. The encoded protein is CASSYSWTGGSEQYF.

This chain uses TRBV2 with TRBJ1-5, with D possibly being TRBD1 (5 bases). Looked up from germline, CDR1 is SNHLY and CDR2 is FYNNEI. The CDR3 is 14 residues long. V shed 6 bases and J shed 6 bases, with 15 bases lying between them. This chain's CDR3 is CASSRLNGGQPQHF. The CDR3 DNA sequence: TGTGCCAGCAGCCGGTTAAATGGGGGTCAGCCCCAGCATTTT.

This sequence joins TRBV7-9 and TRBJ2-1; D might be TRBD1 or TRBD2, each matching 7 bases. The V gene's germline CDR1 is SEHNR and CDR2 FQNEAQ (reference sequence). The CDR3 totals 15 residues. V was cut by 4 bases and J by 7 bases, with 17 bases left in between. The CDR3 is CASSSGRGQSNEQFF. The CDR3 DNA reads TGTGCCAGCAGCTCAGGGAGGGGACAGAGTAATGAGCAGTTCTTC.

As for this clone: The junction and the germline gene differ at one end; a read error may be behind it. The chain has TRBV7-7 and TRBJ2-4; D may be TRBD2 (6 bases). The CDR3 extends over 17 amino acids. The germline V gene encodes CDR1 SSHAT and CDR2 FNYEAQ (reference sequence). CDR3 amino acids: CASSLKMRELAKNIQYF. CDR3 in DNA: TGTGCTAGCAGCTTAAAAATGCGGGAACTAGCCAAAAACATTCAGTACTTC.

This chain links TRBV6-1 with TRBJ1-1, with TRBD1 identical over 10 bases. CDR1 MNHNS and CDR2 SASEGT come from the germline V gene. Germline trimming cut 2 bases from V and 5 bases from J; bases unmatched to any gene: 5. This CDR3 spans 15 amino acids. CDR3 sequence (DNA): TGTGCCAGCAGTGAATGGGGACAGGGGAGTACTGAAGCTTTCTTT. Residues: CASSEWGQGSTEAFF.

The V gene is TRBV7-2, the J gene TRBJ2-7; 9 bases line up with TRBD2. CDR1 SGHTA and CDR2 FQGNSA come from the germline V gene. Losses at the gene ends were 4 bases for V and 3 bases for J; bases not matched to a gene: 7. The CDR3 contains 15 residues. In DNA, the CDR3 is TGTGCCAGCAGCTCCGCTAGCGGGGCCCGCTACGAGCAGTACTTC. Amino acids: CASSSASGARYEQYF.

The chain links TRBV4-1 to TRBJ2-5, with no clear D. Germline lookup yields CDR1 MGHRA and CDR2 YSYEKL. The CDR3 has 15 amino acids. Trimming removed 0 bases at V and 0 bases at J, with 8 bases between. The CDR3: CASSQDGSYQETQYF. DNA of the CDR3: TGCGCCAGCAGCCAAGACGGTTCGTACCAAGAGACCCAGTACTTC.

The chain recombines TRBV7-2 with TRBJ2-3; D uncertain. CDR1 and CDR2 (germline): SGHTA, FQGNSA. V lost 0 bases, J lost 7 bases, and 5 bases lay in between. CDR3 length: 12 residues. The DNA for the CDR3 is TGTGCCAGCAGCTTAGCACCAAATACGCAGTATTTT. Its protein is CASSLAPNTQYF.

CDR3 in amino acids: CASRTGKGSPLHF. CDR3 DNA sequence: TGTGCCAGCAGAACAGGGAAGGGATCACCCCTCCACTTT. This chain uses TRBV28 with TRBJ1-6, with a weak D call TRBD1 (6 bases). The germline V and J ends were trimmed by 6 bases and 10 bases, with 13 bases remaining between them. The CDR3 sequence is 13 residues long. Looked up from germline, CDR1 is MDHEN and CDR2 is SYDVKM.

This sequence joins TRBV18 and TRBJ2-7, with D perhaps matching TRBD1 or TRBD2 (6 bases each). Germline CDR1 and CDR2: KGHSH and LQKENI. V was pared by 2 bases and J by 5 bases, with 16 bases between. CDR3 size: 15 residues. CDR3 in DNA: TGTGCCAGCTCACCAAACAGGGAGGCGTCCCACGAGCAGTACTTC. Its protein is CASSPNREASHEQYF.

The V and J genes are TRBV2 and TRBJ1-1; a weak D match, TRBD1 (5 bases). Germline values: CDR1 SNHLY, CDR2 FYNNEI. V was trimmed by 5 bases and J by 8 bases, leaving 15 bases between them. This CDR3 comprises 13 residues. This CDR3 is CASSPTVRREAFF. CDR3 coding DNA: TGTGCCAGCAGTCCGACAGTCCGACGAGAAGCTTTCTTT.

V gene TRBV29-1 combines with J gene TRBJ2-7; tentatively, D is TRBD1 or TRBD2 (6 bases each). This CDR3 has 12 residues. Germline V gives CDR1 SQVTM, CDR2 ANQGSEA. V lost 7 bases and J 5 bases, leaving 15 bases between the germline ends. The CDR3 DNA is TGCAGCGCCGCGACCGGGGGCAACGAGCAGTACTTC. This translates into CSAATGGNEQYF.

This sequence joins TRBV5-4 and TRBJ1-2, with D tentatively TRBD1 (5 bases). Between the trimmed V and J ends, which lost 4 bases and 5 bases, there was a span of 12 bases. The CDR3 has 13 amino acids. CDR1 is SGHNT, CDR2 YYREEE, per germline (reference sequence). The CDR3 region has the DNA TGTGCCAGCAGCGGGACGGATGTATATGGCTACACCTTC. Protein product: CASSGTDVYGYTF.

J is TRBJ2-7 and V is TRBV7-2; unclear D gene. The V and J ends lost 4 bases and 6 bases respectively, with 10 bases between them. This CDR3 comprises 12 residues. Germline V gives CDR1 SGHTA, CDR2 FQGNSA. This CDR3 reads CASSSHKGEQYF. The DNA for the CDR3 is TGTGCCAGCAGCTCCCACAAGGGCGAGCAGTACTTC.

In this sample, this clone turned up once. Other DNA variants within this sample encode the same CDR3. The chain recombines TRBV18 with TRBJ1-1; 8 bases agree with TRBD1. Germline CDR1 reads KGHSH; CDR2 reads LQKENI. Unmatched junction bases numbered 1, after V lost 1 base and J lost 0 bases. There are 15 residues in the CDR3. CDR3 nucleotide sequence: TGTGCCAGCTCACCACTGACAGGGGTGAACACTGAAGCTTTCTTT. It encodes CASSPLTGVNTEAFF.

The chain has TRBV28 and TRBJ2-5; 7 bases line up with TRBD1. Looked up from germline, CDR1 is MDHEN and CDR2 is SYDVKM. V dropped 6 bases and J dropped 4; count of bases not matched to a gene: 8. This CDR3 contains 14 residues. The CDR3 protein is CASRRRQGGETQYF. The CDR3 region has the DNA TGTGCCAGCAGAAGAAGACAGGGTGGAGAGACCCAGTACTTC.